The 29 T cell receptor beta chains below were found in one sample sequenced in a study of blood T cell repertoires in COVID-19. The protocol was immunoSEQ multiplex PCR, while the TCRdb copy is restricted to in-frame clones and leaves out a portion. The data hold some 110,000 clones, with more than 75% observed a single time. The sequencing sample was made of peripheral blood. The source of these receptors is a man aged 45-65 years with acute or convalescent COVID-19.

This chain's CDR3 is CASSLLAASTDTQYF. The DNA of the CDR3 is TGCGCCAGCAGCTTGCTGGCGGCTAGCACAGATACGCAGTATTTT. The chain has TRBV5-1 and TRBJ2-3; D ambiguous. This CDR3 has 15 amino acids. Trimming left V 1 base short and J 0 bases short, with 9 bases between. The germline V gene has CDR1 SGHRS and CDR2 YFSETQ.

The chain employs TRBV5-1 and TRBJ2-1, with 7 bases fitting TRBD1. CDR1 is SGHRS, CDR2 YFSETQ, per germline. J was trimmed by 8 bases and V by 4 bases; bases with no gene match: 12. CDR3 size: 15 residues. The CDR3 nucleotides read TGCGCCAGCAGCCGAGTAGGGGGCGCTTACGATGAGCAGTTCTTC. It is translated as CASSRVGGAYDEQFF.

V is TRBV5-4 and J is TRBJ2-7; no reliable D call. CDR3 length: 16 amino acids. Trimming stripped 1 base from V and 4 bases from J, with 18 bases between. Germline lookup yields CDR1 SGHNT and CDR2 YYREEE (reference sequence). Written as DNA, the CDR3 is TGTGCCAGCAGCTTGTCCAGCGACCGAAGAAAATACGAGCAGTACTTC. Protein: CASSLSSDRRKYEQYF.

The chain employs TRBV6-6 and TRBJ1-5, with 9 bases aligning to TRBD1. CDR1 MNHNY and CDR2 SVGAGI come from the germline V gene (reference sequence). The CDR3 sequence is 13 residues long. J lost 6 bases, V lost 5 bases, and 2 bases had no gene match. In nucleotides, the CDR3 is TGTGCCAGCAGTACAGGGGGCGGTCAGCCCCAGCATTTT. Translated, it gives CASSTGGGQPQHF.

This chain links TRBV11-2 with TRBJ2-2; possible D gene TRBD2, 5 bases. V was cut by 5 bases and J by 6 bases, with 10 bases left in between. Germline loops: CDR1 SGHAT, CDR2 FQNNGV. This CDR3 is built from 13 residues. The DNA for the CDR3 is TGTGCCAGCAGCCCTGGCGGGTCCGGGGAGCTGTTTTTT. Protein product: CASSPGGSGELFF.

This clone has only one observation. The CDR3 is CASSQKFTTSAANTGELFF. Written as DNA, the CDR3 is TGTGCCAGCAGCCAAAAATTTACGACTAGCGCCGCGAACACCGGGGAGCTGTTTTTT. The chain employs TRBV4-2 and TRBJ2-2, with TRBD2 matching 8 bases. This CDR3 contains 19 residues. The germline V gene encodes CDR1 LGHNA and CDR2 YNFKEQ. V dropped 2 bases and J dropped 0; count of bases not matched to a gene: 11.

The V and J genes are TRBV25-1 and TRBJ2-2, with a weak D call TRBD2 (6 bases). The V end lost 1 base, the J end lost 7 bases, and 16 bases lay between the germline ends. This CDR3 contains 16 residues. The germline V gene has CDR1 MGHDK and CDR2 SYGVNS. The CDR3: CASSEWGGGSGGELFF. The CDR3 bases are TGTGCCAGCAGTGAATGGGGAGGTGGGTCCGGCGGGGAGCTGTTTTTT.

The CDR3 reads CASSEPQRESRETQYF. For the CDR3, the DNA is TGCGCCAGCAGTGAGCCCCAGCGGGAGAGTCGAGAGACCCAGTACTTC. This chain links TRBV10-2 with TRBJ2-5, with 8 nucleotides matching TRBD2. CDR1 and CDR2 from the germline V gene are WSHSY and SAAADI. The CDR3 has 16 residues. With 2 bases clipped from V and 4 bases from J, the junction kept 9 bases outside the gene matches.

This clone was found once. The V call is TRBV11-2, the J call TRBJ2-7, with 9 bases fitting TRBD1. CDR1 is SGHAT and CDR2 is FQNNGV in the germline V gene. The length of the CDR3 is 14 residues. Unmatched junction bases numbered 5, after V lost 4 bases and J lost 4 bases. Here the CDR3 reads CASSSNRGRYEQYF. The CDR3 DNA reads TGTGCCAGCAGCTCTAACAGGGGGCGGTACGAGCAGTACTTC.

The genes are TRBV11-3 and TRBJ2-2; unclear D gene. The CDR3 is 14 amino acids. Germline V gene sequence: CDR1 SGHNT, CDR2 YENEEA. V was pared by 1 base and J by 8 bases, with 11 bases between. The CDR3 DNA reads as TGTGCCAGCAGCTTAGGCGGCGTGCCTGGGGAGCTGTTTTTT. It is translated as CASSLGGVPGELFF.

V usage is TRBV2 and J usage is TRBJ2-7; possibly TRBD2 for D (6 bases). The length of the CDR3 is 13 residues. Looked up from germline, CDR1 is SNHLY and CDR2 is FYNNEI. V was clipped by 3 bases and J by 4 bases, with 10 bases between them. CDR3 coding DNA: TGTGCCAGCAGTGACGGACTATTATACGAGCAGTACTTC. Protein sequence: CASSDGLLYEQYF.

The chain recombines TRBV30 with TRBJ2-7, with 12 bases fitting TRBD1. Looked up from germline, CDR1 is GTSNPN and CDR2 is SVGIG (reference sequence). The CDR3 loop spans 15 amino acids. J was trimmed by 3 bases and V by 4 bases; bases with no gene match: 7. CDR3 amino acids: CAWTPGTGGHYEQYF. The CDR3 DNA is TGTGCCTGGACTCCAGGGACAGGGGGCCACTACGAGCAGTACTTC. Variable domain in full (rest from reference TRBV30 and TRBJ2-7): SQTIHQWPATLVQPVGSPLSLECTVEGTSNPNLYWYRQAAGRGLQLLFYSVGIGQISSEVPQNLSASRPQDRQFILSSKKLLLSDSGFYLCAWTPGTGGHYEQYFGPGTRLTVT.

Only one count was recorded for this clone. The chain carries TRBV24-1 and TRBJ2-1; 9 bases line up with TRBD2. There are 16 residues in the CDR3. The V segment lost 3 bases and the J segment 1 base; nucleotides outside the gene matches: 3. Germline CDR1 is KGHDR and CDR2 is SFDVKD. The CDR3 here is CATSDTLAGSYNEQFF. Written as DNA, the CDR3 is TGTGCCACCAGTGATACTCTAGCGGGGTCCTACAATGAGCAGTTCTTC.

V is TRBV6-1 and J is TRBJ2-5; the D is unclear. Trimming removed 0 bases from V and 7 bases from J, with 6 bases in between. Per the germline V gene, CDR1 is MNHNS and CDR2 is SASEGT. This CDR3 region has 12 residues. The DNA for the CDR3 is TGTGCCAGCAGTGAAGCCCGAGGGACCCAGTACTTC. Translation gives CASSEARGTQYF.

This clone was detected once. For the CDR3, the DNA is TGTGCCAGCGCCAGGGCGGGAGGGCATGGCTACGAGCAGTACTTC. It is translated as CASARAGGHGYEQYF. The rearrangement uses TRBV27 and TRBJ2-7; the match to TRBD2 covers 9 bases. With 8 bases clipped from V and 3 bases from J, the junction kept 11 bases outside the gene matches. Germline CDR1 is MNHEY and CDR2 is SMNVEV (reference sequence). This CDR3 region has 15 residues.

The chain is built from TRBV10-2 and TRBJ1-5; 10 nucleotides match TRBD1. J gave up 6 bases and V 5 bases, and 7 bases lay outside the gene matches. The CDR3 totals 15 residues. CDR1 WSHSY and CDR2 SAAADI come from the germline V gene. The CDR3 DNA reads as TGCGCCAGCAGTCGGGACAGGGGAGGTGGTCAGCCCCAGCATTTT. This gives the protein CASSRDRGGGQPQHF.

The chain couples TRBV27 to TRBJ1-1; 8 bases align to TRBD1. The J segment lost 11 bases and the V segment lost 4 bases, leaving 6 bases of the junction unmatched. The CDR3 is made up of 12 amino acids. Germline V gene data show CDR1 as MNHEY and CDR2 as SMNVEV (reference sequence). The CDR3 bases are TGTGCCAGCAGTTCAAGGACAGGGTTGGCTTTCTTT. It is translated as CASSSRTGLAFF.

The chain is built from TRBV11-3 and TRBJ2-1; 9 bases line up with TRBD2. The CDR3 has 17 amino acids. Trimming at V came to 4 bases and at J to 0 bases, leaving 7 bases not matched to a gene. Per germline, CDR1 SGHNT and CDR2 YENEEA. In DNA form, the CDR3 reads TGTGCCAGCAGCTACCTAGCGGGATTAAGCTCCTACAATGAGCAGTTCTTC. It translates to CASSYLAGLSSYNEQFF.

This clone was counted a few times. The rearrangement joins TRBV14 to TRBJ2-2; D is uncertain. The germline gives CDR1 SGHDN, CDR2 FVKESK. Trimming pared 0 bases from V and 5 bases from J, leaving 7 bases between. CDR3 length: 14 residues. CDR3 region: CASSQDLGTGELFF. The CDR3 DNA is TGTGCCAGCAGCCAAGACCTCGGGACCGGGGAGCTGTTTTTT.

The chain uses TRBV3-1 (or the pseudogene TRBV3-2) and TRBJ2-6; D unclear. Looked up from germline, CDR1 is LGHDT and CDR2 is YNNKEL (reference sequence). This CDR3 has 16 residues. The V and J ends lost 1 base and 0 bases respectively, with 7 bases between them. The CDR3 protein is CASSQGMASGANVLTF. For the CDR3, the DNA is TGTGCCAGCAGCCAAGGAATGGCCTCTGGGGCCAACGTCCTGACTTTC.

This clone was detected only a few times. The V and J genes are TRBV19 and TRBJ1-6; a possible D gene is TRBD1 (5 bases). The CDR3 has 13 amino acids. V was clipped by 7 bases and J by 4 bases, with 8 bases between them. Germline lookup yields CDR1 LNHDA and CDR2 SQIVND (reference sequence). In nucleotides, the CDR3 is TGTGCCAGTACGGCAGGGTATAATTCACCCCTCCACTTT. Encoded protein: CASTAGYNSPLHF.

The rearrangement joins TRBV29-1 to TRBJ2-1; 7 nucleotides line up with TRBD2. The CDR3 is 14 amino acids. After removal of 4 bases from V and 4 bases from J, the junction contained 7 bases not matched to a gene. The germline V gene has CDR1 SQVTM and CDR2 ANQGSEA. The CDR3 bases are TGCAGCGTTGCCAGGGCGGGAGTTTACAATGAGCAGTTCTTC. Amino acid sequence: CSVARAGVYNEQFF.

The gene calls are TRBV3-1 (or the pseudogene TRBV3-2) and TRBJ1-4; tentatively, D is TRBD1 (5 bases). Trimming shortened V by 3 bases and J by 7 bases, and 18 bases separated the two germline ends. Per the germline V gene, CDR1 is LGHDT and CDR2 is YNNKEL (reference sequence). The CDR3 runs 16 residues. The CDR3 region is CASSHRREGRGEKLFF. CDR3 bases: TGTGCCAGCAGCCACCGGAGGGAGGGGAGAGGTGAAAAACTGTTTTTT.

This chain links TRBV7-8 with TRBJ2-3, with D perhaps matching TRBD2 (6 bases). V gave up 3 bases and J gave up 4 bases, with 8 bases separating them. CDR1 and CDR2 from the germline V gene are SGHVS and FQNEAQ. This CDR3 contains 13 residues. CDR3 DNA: TGTGCCAGCAGCTTTGCGGGGTCAGATACGCAGTATTTT. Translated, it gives CASSFAGSDTQYF.

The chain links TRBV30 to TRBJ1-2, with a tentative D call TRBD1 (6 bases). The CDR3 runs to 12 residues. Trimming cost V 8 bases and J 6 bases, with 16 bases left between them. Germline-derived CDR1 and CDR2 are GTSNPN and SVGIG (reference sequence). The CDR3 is CAGSLSGDGYTF. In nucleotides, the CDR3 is TGTGCCGGCAGCCTTTCAGGGGATGGCTACACCTTC.

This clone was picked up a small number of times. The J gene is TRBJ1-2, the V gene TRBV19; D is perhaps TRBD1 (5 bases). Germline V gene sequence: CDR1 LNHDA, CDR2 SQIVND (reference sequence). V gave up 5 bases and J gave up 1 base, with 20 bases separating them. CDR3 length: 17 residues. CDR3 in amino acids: CASSLHLAGPSNYGYTF. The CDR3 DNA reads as TGTGCCAGTAGTCTCCATTTGGCGGGACCGAGTAACTATGGCTACACCTTC.

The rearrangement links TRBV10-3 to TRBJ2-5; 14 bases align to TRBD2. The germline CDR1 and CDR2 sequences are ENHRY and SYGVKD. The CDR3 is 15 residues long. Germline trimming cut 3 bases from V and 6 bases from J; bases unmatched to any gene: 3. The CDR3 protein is CAISDGLAGGKTQYF. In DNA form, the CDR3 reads TGTGCCATCAGTGACGGACTAGCGGGGGGAAAGACCCAGTACTTC.

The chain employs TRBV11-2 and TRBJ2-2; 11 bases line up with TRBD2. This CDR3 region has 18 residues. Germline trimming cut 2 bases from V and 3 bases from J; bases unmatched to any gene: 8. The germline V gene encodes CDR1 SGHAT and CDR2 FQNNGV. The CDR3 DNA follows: TGTGCCAGCAGCTTAAGGCTAGCGGGAGGAAAGCACACCGGGGAGCTGTTTTTT. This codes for CASSLRLAGGKHTGELFF.

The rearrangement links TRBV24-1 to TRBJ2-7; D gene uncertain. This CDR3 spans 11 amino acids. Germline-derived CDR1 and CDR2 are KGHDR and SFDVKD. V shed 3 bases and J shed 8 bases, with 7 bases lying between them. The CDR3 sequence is CATSDPVKQYF. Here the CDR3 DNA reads TGTGCCACCAGTGATCCCGTTAAGCAGTACTTC.